The entry that follows covers one T cell receptor beta chain sequence. Cohort placement rested on clinical history that participants reported themselves. This entry comes from a study of blood T cell repertoires in COVID-19. Measured with immunoSEQ multiplex PCR; TCRdb has only the in-frame clones, and not every one. This repertoire shows more than 200,000 clones, under 85% found once; its top ten account for under 2%. Germline CDR1 reads SEHNR; CDR2 reads FQNEAQ (reference sequence). V dropped 7 bases and J dropped 8 bases, with 11 bases sitting between them. The length of the CDR3 is 11 residues. The sequencing sample was made of PBMCs or T cells enriched from blood (not recorded which). V gene TRBV7-9 combines with J gene TRBJ1-2; D unresolved. This TCR derives from a man aged 55 to 69 who had recovered from COVID-19. CDR3: CASTRIEGYTF. CDR3 nucleotides: TGTGCCAGCACCAGAATAGAGGGCTACACCTTC.